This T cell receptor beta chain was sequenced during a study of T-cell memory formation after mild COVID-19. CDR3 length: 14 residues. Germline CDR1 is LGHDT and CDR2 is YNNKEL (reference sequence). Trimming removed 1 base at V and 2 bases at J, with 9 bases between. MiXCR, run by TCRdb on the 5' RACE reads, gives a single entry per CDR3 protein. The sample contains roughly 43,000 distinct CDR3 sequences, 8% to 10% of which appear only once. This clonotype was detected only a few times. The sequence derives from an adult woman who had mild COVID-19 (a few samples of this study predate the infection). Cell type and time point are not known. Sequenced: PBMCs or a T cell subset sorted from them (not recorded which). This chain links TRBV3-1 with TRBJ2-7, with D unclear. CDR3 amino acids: CASSQGTGPYEQYF. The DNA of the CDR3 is TGTGCCAGCAGCCAAGGAACGGGTCCCTACGAGCAGTACTTC.